This T cell receptor (beta chain) came from a study of cytomegalovirus exposure and HLA in healthy donors. Study outcomes and limitations: In a later analysis, parvovirus B19, influenza, CMV and Epstein-Barr virus appeared linked to several top co-occurrence clusters. A later analysis reportedly found that, within productive TCRs, an Asian-associated ancestry cluster had fewer N-insertions than the mean observed across the approximately 690 donors. Researchers catalogued some 160 TCR beta chains as cytomegalovirus-associated. The majority of TCR sequences were rare, yet some public TCRs appeared in many donors.

The study ran its PCR with 60 Vbeta and 13 Jbeta primers. Generated by immunoSEQ multiplex PCR, the TCRdb table keeps only in-frame clones and is missing some. The sample lists 60,000 to 75,000 clones, about 73% occurring once. As for this clone: Its antigen is not known.

V shed 8 bases and J 2 bases; nucleotides not matched to a gene: 4. CDR1 SGHTA and CDR2 FQGTGA come from the germline V gene. This CDR3 contains 13 residues. The sequencing input was PBMCs. The V and J genes are TRBV7-3 and TRBJ1-1; TRBD1 agrees at 8 bases. This TCR was recovered from a woman aged 60-75 years in good health and CMV-seropositive. This CDR3 is CASGQGPNTEAFF. CDR3 DNA sequence: TGTGCCAGCGGACAGGGCCCAAACACTGAAGCTTTCTTT.